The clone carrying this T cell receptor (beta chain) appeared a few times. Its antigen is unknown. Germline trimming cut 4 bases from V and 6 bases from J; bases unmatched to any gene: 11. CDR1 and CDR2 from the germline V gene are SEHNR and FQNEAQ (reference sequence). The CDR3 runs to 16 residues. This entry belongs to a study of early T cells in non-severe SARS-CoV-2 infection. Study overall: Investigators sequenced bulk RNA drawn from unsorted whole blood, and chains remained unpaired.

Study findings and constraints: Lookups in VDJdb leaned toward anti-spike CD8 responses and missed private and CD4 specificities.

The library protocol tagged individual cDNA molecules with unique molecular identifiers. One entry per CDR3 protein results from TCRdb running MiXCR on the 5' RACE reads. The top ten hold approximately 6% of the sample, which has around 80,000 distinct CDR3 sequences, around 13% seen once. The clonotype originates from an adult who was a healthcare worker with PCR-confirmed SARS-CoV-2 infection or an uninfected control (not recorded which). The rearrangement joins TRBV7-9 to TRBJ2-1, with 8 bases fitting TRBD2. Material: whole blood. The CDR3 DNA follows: TGTGCCAGCAGCTACGTCCCGGGACTAGGGGGCAATGAGCAGTTCTTC. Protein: CASSYVPGLGGNEQFF.